A selection of T cell receptor beta chains follows, all from one sample in a study of blood T cells in healthy people across ages. One entry per CDR3 protein results from TCRdb running MiXCR on the 5' RACE reads. The sample lists 600,000 to 650,000 distinct CDR3 sequences, 58% seen once, with more than 35% in the top ten. The sequenced sample consisted of blood. The receptors were gathered from a man aged 55 to 70 in good health. The CDR3 runs from the conserved cysteine through the conserved F or W. Fields, in order: V gene, J gene, clone size, D gene, CDR3 protein, CDR3 DNA. The D gene is left open where the match is weak. Only part of the rows carry a size: once, few, many, or a class if the clone is expanded.

TRBV20-1,TRBJ1-3,-,-,CSARDTETGNTIYF,TGCAGTGCTAGGGACACAGAAACTGGAAACACCATATATTTT
TRBV27,TRBJ1-2,few,-,CASSLSGLYGYTF,TGTGCCAGCAGTTTATCGGGACTCTATGGCTACACCTTC
TRBV7-2,TRBJ2-1,-,TRBD2,CASSLAPGGVYNEQFF,TGTGCCAGCAGCTTAGCCCCGGGGGGGGTCTACAATGAGCAGTTCTTC
TRBV7-9,TRBJ2-7,-,TRBD1,CASSLFPGTGKYEQYF,TGTGCCAGCAGCTTATTCCCAGGGACAGGGAAATACGAGCAGTACTTC
TRBV20-1,TRBJ2-7,-,-,CSGQNPGRILEQYF,TGCAGTGGCCAAAATCCCGGACGGATTTTGGAGCAGTACTTC
TRBV25-1,TRBJ2-1,-,-,CASMAVTDEQFF,TGTGCCAGCATGGCAGTCACGGATGAGCAGTTCTTC
TRBV7-9,TRBJ2-5,many,TRBD1,CASSPRTGGAQETQYF,TGTGCCAGCAGCCCTAGGACAGGGGGTGCACAAGAGACCCAGTACTTC
TRBV4-2,TRBJ1-4,-,TRBD1,CASSQGGQGGEKLFF,TGTGCCAGCAGCCAAGGGGGACAGGGAGGAGAAAAACTGTTTTTT
TRBV20-1,TRBJ2-5,few,-,CSALGTTGQETQYF,TGCAGTGCCCTAGGGACAACCGGGCAAGAGACCCAGTACTTC
TRBV9,TRBJ1-2,-,-,CASSRIYYGYTF,TGTGCCAGCAGCCGGATCTACTATGGCTACACCTTC
TRBV9,TRBJ2-1,-,TRBD1,CASSVQGTGTSNEQFF,TGTGCCAGCAGCGTACAAGGGACAGGGACTTCCAATGAGCAGTTCTTC
TRBV5-1,TRBJ1-2,-,TRBD1,CASSWTGELDGYTF,TGCGCCAGCAGCTGGACAGGGGAGCTAGATGGCTACACCTTC
TRBV10-2,TRBJ2-5,few,-,CASSEARSSETQYF,TGCGCCAGCAGTGAGGCCCGTTCCTCAGAGACCCAGTACTTC
TRBV20-1,TRBJ2-5,-,-,CSARGPRGGETQYF,TGCAGTGCTAGAGGACCGCGGGGTGGAGAGACCCAGTACTTC
TRBV10-2,TRBJ1-2,-,-,CASSESQSRYGYTF,TGCGCCAGCAGTGAGTCCCAGTCTCGCTATGGCTACACCTTC
TRBV5-4,TRBJ1-2,-,-,CASSTDGTANYGYTF,TGTGCCAGCAGCACGGACGGGACGGCTAACTATGGCTACACCTTC
TRBV6-5,TRBJ1-2,-,-,CASSYEGGRSGYTF,TGTGCCAGCAGTTACGAGGGCGGCCGTAGTGGCTACACCTTC
TRBV5-1,TRBJ1-1,-,-,CASSFRVGADTEAFF,TGCGCCAGCAGCTTCAGGGTCGGGGCGGACACTGAAGCTTTCTTT
TRBV5-1,TRBJ2-2,-,-,CASRDIPNTGELFF,TGCGCCAGCAGGGACATCCCGAACACCGGGGAGCTGTTTTTT
TRBV2,TRBJ2-7,-,-,CASSLQGNSYEQYF,TGTGCCAGCAGCCTACAGGGAAACTCCTACGAGCAGTACTTC
TRBV12-5,TRBJ2-7,few,-,CASGLGTSRGDEQYF,TGTGCTAGTGGTTTGGGAACGTCTCGGGGTGACGAGCAGTACTTC
TRBV12-3/TRBV12-4,TRBJ1-1,-,-,CASSLASAGQNEAFF,TGTGCCAGCAGTTTAGCCAGCGCAGGCCAGAATGAAGCTTTCTTT
TRBV5-5,TRBJ2-4,-,-,CASTGLLNIQYF,TGTGCCAGCACGGGACTTTTAAACATTCAGTACTTC
TRBV4-2,TRBJ1-5,few,TRBD1,CASSPRGRGNQPQHF,TGTGCCAGCAGCCCCAGGGGGCGCGGTAATCAGCCCCAGCATTTT
TRBV7-2,TRBJ1-5,-,-,CASSLDIQPQHF,TGTGCCAGCAGCTTAGATATTCAGCCCCAGCATTTT
TRBV29-1,TRBJ2-5,few,-,CSVPPPQGAGETQYF,TGCAGCGTTCCCCCTCCACAGGGCGCCGGGGAGACCCAGTACTTC
TRBV20-1,TRBJ2-3,once,TRBD2,CSASLSGGGDTQYF,TGCAGTGCCTCTCTGAGCGGGGGTGGAGATACGCAGTATTTT
TRBV5-1,TRBJ1-6,few,TRBD1,CASSLGTGANSPLHF,TGCGCCAGCAGCTTGGGGACAGGGGCTAATTCACCCCTCCACTTT
TRBV11-2,TRBJ2-7,once,TRBD1,CASSDRTGIYNEQYF,TGTGCCAGCAGCGATCGGACAGGCATATACAATGAGCAGTACTTC
TRBV12-3/TRBV12-4,TRBJ2-5,-,TRBD1,CASNNPGTGSNEQYF,TGTGCCAGCAACAACCCCGGGACAGGGTCCAATGAGCAGTACTTC
TRBV21-1,TRBJ2-4,few,-,CACGREEDRRTLLAKNIQYF,TGTGCCTGCGGAAGGGAGGAGGACCGGAGGACCCTACTAGCCAAAAACATTCAGTACTTC
TRBV29-1,TRBJ2-5,few,-,CSVEEVGRALRETQYF,TGCAGCGTTGAAGAGGTTGGGCGGGCCCTACGTGAGACCCAGTACTTC
TRBV7-2,TRBJ2-2,-,-,CASSTGPAGELFF,TGTGCCAGCAGCACTGGACCGGCCGGGGAGCTGTTTTTT
TRBV20-1,TRBJ2-3,-,-,CSASSESGTDTQYF,TGCAGTGCTAGCTCGGAGTCCGGCACAGATACGCAGTATTTT
TRBV7-9,TRBJ2-5,-,TRBD1,CASSLLGQGIGETQYF,TGTGCCAGCAGCTTACTCGGACAGGGGATAGGAGAGACCCAGTACTTC
TRBV7-9,TRBJ1-2,few,TRBD1,CASSPGGAGYGYTF,TGTGCCAGCAGCCCAGGGGGCGCCGGATATGGCTACACCTTC
TRBV4-1,TRBJ1-2,-,TRBD1,CASSQKQGAVGYTF,TGCGCCAGCAGCCAGAAACAGGGGGCTGTTGGCTACACCTTC
TRBV2,TRBJ2-1,-,-,CASSEGQSSYNEQFF,TGTGCCAGCAGTGAGGGCCAGAGCTCCTACAATGAGCAGTTCTTC
TRBV9,TRBJ2-4,few,TRBD1,CASSKTGGKNIQYF,TGTGCCAGCAGCAAGACAGGGGGCAAAAACATTCAGTACTTC
TRBV7-9,TRBJ2-5,-,-,CASTGTEETQYF,TGTGCCAGTACAGGGACTGAAGAGACCCAGTACTTC
TRBV7-2,TRBJ2-3,-,-,CASSLSGRSTDTQYF,TGTGCCAGCAGCTTATCAGGGAGAAGCACAGATACGCAGTATTTT
TRBV10-3,TRBJ2-7,few,-,CAISGRGYEQYF,TGTGCCATCAGTGGGAGGGGATACGAGCAGTACTTC
TRBV2,TRBJ2-7,-,-,CVSTEGRARNEQYF,TGTGTCAGCACCGAGGGAAGGGCGCGCAATGAGCAGTACTTC
TRBV19,TRBJ2-7,-,-,CASSSVGTLRGSYEQYF,TGTGCCAGTAGTAGCGTGGGAACACTGCGTGGTAGCTACGAGCAGTACTTC
TRBV2,TRBJ2-3,-,-,CASRATGSDTQYF,TGTGCCAGCAGGGCAACCGGGTCAGATACGCAGTATTTT
TRBV30,TRBJ2-7,-,-,CAGRHGGNEQYF,TGTGCCGGGAGACACGGGGGTAACGAGCAGTACTTC
TRBV7-2,TRBJ2-3,-,-,CASSGMSGDTQYF,TGTGCCAGCAGCGGAATGAGTGGAGATACGCAGTATTTT
TRBV20-1,TRBJ1-6,-,TRBD1,CSASPGQSNSPLHF,TGCAGTGCTAGCCCGGGACAGAGTAATTCACCCCTCCACTTT
TRBV7-9,TRBJ2-5,few,-,CASSSRVFGNVETQYF,TGTGCCAGCAGCTCCCGCGTCTTTGGCAATGTGGAGACCCAGTACTTC
TRBV7-2,TRBJ2-1,-,TRBD2,CASSFRRLAGADNEQFF,TGTGCCAGCAGCTTCCGAAGACTAGCGGGGGCCGACAATGAGCAGTTCTTC
TRBV7-2,TRBJ2-3,-,-,CASILLWDTQYF,TGTGCCAGCATCTTACTCTGGGATACGCAGTATTTT
TRBV6-2/TRBV6-3,TRBJ2-1,-,TRBD2,CASTRRLAGDSYNEQFF,TGTGCCAGCACCCGGAGACTAGCGGGAGACTCCTACAATGAGCAGTTCTTC
TRBV12-3/TRBV12-4,TRBJ2-1,few,TRBD2,CASSPGTSGAYNEQFF,TGTGCCAGCAGTCCCGGGACTAGCGGGGCATACAATGAGCAGTTCTTC
TRBV2,TRBJ2-1,-,-,CASNPHSGEQFF,TGTGCCAGCAACCCCCACTCGGGTGAGCAGTTCTTC
TRBV7-2,TRBJ2-1,-,-,CASSVLSGGNEQFF,TGTGCCAGCAGCGTTCTATCAGGAGGCAATGAGCAGTTCTTC